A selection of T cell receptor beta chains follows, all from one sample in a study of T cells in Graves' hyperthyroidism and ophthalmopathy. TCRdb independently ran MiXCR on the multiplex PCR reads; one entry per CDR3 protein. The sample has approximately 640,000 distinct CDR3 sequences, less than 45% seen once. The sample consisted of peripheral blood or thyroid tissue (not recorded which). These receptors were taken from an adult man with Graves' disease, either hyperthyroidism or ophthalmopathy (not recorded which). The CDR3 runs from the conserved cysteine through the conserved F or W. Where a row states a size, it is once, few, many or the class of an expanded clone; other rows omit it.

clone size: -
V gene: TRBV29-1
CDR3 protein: CSTRTGSGNTIYF

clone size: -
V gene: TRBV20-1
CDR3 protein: CSAGEAVRETQYF

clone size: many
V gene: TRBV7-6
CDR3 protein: CASSLQGADGYTF

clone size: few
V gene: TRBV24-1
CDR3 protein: CATDNSPLHF

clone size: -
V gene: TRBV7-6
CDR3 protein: CASSLGQGPSYNSPLHF

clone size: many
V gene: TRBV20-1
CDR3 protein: CSARGQGAFGTEAFF

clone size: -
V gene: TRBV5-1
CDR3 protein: CASSLVGSVYAQYF

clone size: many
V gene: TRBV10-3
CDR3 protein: CAISESMAGNRAQPQHF

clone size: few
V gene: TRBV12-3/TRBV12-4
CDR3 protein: CASSPGEGTEAFF

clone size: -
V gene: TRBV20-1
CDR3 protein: CSARGTKNNEKLFF

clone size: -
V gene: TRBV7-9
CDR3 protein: CASSPLSGGASETQYF

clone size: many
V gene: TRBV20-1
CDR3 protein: CSARGGEGGYTF

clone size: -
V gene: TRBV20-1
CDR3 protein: CSARAPQGYTEAFF